The 17 T cell receptor beta chains in this list originate from one sample, sequenced in a study of PD-1 blockade in classical Hodgkin lymphoma. Each patient experienced a relapse that followed autologous stem cell transplantation, and brentuximab vedotin exposure varied. The protocol was immunoSEQ multiplex PCR, while the TCRdb copy is restricted to in-frame clones and leaves out a portion. The sample includes some 39,000 clones, almost 90% of them seen just once. Sequenced here: peripheral blood mononuclear cells (PBMCs), sampled at baseline. These receptors were obtained from a human donor with classical Hodgkin lymphoma.

The V gene is TRBV27, the J gene TRBJ1-5; D gene unclear. The CDR3 runs 16 residues. The V end was cut by 3 bases, the J end by 4 bases, with 16 bases between. The germline gives CDR1 MNHEY, CDR2 SMNVEV (reference sequence). The CDR3 here is CASSLIPPDPNQPQHF. The CDR3 DNA follows: TGTGCCAGCAGTTTGATCCCCCCGGACCCAAATCAGCCCCAGCATTTT.

The table lists this clone with a count of one. The chain combines TRBV27 with TRBJ2-1, with D uncertain. The CDR3 covers 17 residues. V was shortened by 2 bases and J by 3 bases, with 17 bases between the two germline ends. Germline CDR1 MNHEY, CDR2 SMNVEV (reference sequence). The DNA of the CDR3 is TGTGCCAGCAGTTTACTTGTAGCTGTCCCGAACTACAATGAGCAGTTCTTC. Translating gives CASSLLVAVPNYNEQFF.

This chain uses TRBV27 with TRBJ1-2; tentative D call: TRBD1 (6 bases). The CDR3 is 13 amino acids. From germline, CDR1 is MNHEY and CDR2 SMNVEV (reference sequence). Trimming pared 6 bases from V and 6 bases from J, leaving 14 bases between. CDR3 sequence (DNA): TGTGCCAGCAGGGTGCGTGGGGGGCATGGCTACACCTTC. Encoded protein: CASRVRGGHGYTF.

This clone was counted only a few times. This chain uses TRBV11-2 with TRBJ2-5; the D gene is possibly TRBD2 (6 bases). The CDR3 totals 13 residues. The germline V gene encodes CDR1 SGHAT and CDR2 FQNNGV. Between the trimmed V and J ends, which lost 3 bases and 5 bases, there was a span of 10 bases. Written as DNA, the CDR3 is TGTGCCAGCAGCTTGTGGGAGGCGGAGACCCAGTACTTC. It is translated as CASSLWEAETQYF.

V and J are TRBV5-1 and TRBJ1-4; maybe TRBD1 (5 bases). CDR3 size: 15 residues. Trimming stripped 4 bases from V and 5 bases from J, with 15 bases between. Germline CDR1 is SGHRS and CDR2 is YFSETQ. The CDR3 DNA reads TGCGCCAGCAGCGAACAAACAGGTTGGAATGAAAAACTGTTTTTT. This codes for CASSEQTGWNEKLFF.

This clone was detected only a few times. The V gene is TRBV19, the J gene TRBJ2-2; the match to TRBD1 covers 7 bases. In germline, CDR1 is LNHDA, CDR2 SQIVND (reference sequence). The CDR3 is 16 residues long. Trimming took 1 base from V and 1 from J; bases not matched to a gene: 3. CDR3 sequence reads: CASSIGRTGNTGELFF. In DNA, the CDR3 is TGTGCCAGTAGTATAGGGAGGACAGGGAACACCGGGGAGCTGTTTTTT.

J is TRBJ2-3 and V is TRBV6-5; 9 bases are a match to TRBD2. The CDR3 runs 16 residues. Germline V gives CDR1 MNHEY, CDR2 SVGAGI. V lost 4 bases and J lost 1; bases outside the gene matches: 6. The chain's CDR3 is CASSSSSGSGTDTQYF. For the CDR3, the DNA is TGTGCCAGCAGTTCAAGTAGCGGGAGCGGCACAGATACGCAGTATTTT.

The V and J genes are TRBV6-1 and TRBJ1-6; 9 bases are shared with TRBD1. V was clipped by 3 bases and J by 10 bases; unmatched bases: 4. This CDR3 region has 14 residues. CDR1 and CDR2 (germline): MNHNS, SASEGT. The CDR3 DNA follows: TGTGCCAGCAGTGAGGGACAGGGAGGCTCACCCCTCCACTTT. It codes for CASSEGQGGSPLHF.

This clone has a handful of counts. The gene calls are TRBV6-4 and TRBJ2-2; 7 bases are a match to TRBD1. V was clipped by 5 bases and J by 4 bases; unmatched bases: 7. The CDR3 consists of 15 residues. CDR1 is MRHNA and CDR2 is SNTAGT in the germline V gene. The CDR3 is CASSSQGDGTGELFF. DNA for the CDR3: TGTGCCAGCAGTTCCCAGGGGGATGGCACCGGGGAGCTGTTTTTT.

The chain links TRBV10-3 to TRBJ2-3; 7 bases agree with TRBD2. Trimming took 5 bases from V and 2 from J; bases not matched to a gene: 10. This CDR3 has 16 amino acids. Germline V gives CDR1 ENHRY, CDR2 SYGVKD. In nucleotides, the CDR3 is TGTGCCATCAGTAAGATGGGACTATCCGCCACAGATACGCAGTATTTT. This codes for CAISKMGLSATDTQYF.

The V gene is TRBV13, the J gene TRBJ2-3; D gene ambiguous. Per the germline V gene, CDR1 is PRHDT and CDR2 is FYEKMQ (reference sequence). The V end lost 6 bases, the J end lost 0 bases, and 1 base lay between the germline ends. This CDR3 is built from 11 residues. CDR3 DNA: TGTGCCAGCAGTAGCACAGATACGCAGTATTTT. Its protein is CASSSTDTQYF.

The J gene is TRBJ2-7, the V gene TRBV2; D not certain. This CDR3 region has 12 residues. Trimming removed 6 bases from V and 2 bases from J, with 8 bases in between. CDR1 is SNHLY, CDR2 FYNNEI, per germline. CDR3 region: CASRLSTYEQYF. The CDR3 nucleotides read TGTGCCAGCAGACTTTCGACCTACGAGCAGTACTTC. The full variable domain, rest sourced from reference TRBV2 and TRBJ2-7, is EPEVTQTPSHQVTQMGQEVILRCVPISNHLYFYWYRQILGQKVEFLVSFYNNEISEKSEIFDDQFSVERPDGSNFTLKIRSTKLEDSAMYFCASRLSTYEQYFGPGTRLTVT.

The rearrangement uses TRBV6-5 and TRBJ2-2; D not certain. V lost 5 bases and J lost 7, with 8 bases in between. The CDR3 has 12 residues. Germline CDR1 and CDR2: MNHEY and SVGAGI. The CDR3 sequence is CASSEIFGELFF. The CDR3 nucleotides are TGTGCCAGCAGTGAGATTTTCGGGGAGCTGTTTTTT.

The rearrangement uses TRBV6-6 and TRBJ2-5; no clear D. Germline-derived CDR1 and CDR2 are MNHNY and SVGAGI (reference sequence). Trimming took 2 bases from V and 5 from J, leaving 6 bases between them. The CDR3 is 12 amino acids. DNA of the CDR3: TGTGCCAGCAGTTACGGGCGGGAGACCCAGTACTTC. It translates to CASSYGRETQYF.

The chain has TRBV9 and TRBJ1-4; 10 bases match TRBD1. Germline lookup yields CDR1 SGDLS and CDR2 YYNGEE. The trim removed 4 bases at V and 5 bases at J, leaving 2 bases unmatched. This CDR3 is 14 amino acids long. CDR3 nucleotides: TGTGCCAGCAGCCGGACAGGGGGGAATGAAAAACTGTTTTTT. This translates into CASSRTGGNEKLFF.

This clone was found a few times. The rearrangement uses TRBV6-4 and TRBJ2-1, with a possible D match to TRBD2 (5 bases). Germline V CDR1 and CDR2: MRHNA, SNTAGT. With 2 bases removed from V and 4 bases from J, the gap between germline ends came to 12 bases. The CDR3 contains 15 residues. The CDR3 DNA reads as TGTGCCAGCAGTGACGGGGTGGGAGATTACAATGAGCAGTTCTTC. Its protein product is CASSDGVGDYNEQFF.

V gene TRBV6-5 combines with J gene TRBJ1-1; D not certain. The CDR3 has 13 amino acids. The germline V gene encodes CDR1 MNHEY and CDR2 SVGAGI. Trimming took off 3 bases at V and 8 bases at J, with 13 bases between the two ends. The CDR3 sequence: CASSYFLRGEAFF. As DNA, the CDR3 is TGTGCCAGCAGTTATTTCCTCCGCGGGGAAGCTTTCTTT.